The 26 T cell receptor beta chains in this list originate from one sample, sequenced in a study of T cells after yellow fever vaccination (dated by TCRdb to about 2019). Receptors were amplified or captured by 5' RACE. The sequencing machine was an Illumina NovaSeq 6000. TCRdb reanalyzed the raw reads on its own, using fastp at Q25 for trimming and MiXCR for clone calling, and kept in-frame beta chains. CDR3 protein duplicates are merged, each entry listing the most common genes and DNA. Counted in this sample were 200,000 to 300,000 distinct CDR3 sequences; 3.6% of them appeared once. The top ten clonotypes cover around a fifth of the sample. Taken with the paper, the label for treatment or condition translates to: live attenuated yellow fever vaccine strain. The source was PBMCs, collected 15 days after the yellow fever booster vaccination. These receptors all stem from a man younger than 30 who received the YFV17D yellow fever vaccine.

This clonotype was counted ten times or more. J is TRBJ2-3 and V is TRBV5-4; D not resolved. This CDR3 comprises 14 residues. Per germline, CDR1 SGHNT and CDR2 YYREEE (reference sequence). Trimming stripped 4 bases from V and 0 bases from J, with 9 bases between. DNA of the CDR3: TGTGCCAGCAGCCCCCGGATAAGCACAGATACGCAGTATTTT. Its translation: CASSPRISTDTQYF.

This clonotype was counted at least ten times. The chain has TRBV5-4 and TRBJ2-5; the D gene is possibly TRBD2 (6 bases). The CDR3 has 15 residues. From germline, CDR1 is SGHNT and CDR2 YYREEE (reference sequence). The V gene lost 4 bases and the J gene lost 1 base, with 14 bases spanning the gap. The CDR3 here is CASSLGGIGQETQYF. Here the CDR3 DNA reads TGTGCCAGCAGCCTCGGGGGTATCGGCCAAGAGACCCAGTACTTC.

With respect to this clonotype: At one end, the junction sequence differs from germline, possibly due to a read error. Here the CDR3 reads CSSSRDWTDTQFF. For the CDR3, the DNA is TGTTCGAGCAGCCGGGATTGGACAGATACGCAGTTTTTT. The rearrangement joins TRBV7-2 to TRBJ2-3, with D tentatively TRBD1 (6 bases). Germline CDR1 is SGHTA and CDR2 is FQGNSA. CDR3 length equals 13 residues.

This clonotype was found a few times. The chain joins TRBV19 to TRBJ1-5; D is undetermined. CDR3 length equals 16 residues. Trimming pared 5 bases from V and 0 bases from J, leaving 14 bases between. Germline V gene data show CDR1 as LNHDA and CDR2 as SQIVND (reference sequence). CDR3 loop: CASSAPRVGSNQPQHF. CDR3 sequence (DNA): TGTGCCAGTAGTGCCCCCCGTGTGGGTAGCAATCAGCCCCAGCATTTT. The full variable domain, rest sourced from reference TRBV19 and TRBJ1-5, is DGGITQSPKYLFRKEGQNVTLSCEQNLNHDAMYWYRQDPGQGLRLIYYSQIVNDFQKGDIAEGYSVSREKKESFPLTVTSAQKNPTAFYLCASSAPRVGSNQPQHFGDGTRLSIL.

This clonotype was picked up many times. CDR3 in amino acids: CASSFHNEQFF. As DNA, the CDR3 is TGTGCCAGCAGCTTCCACAATGAGCAGTTCTTC. This rearrangement joins TRBV7-2 to TRBJ2-1, with D uncertain. Per germline, CDR1 SGHTA and CDR2 FQGNSA. The CDR3 runs 11 residues. With 3 bases removed from V and 5 bases from J, the gap between germline ends came to 2 bases.

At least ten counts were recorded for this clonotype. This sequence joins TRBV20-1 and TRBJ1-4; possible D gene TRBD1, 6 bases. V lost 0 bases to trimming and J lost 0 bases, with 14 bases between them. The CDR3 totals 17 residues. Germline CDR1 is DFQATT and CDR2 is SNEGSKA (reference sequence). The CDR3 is CSARDVQGGATNEKLFF. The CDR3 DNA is TGCAGTGCTAGAGATGTACAGGGAGGGGCAACTAATGAAAAACTGTTTTTT.

The CDR3 is CASSVAGSEPQHF. The CDR3 region has the DNA TGTGCCAGCAGCGTCGCGGGGTCAGAGCCCCAGCATTTT. The chain joins TRBV9 to TRBJ1-5; D is unclear. The CDR3 covers 13 residues. The V gene lost 2 bases and the J gene lost 8 bases, with 11 bases spanning the gap. Germline V CDR1 and CDR2: SGDLS, YYNGEE. Combining the CDR3 with reference TRBV9 and TRBJ1-5 gives the whole variable domain DSGVTQTPKHLITATGQRVTLRCSPRSGDLSVYWYQQSLDQGLQFLIQYYNGEERAKGNILERFSAQQFPDLHSELNLSSLELGDSALYFCASSVAGSEPQHFGDGTRLSIL.

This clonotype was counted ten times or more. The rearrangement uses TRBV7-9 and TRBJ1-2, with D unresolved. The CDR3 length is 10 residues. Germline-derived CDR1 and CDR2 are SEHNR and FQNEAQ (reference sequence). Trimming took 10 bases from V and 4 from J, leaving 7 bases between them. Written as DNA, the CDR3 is TGTGCCACCTTCCCCTATGGCTACACCTTC. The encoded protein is CATFPYGYTF.

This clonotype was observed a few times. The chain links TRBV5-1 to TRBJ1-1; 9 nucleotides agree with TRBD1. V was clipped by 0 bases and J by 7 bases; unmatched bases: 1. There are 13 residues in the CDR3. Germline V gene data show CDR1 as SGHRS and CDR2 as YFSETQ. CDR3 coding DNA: TGCGCCAGCAGCTTGGGGGACAGGGTTGAAGCTTTCTTT. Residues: CASSLGDRVEAFF.

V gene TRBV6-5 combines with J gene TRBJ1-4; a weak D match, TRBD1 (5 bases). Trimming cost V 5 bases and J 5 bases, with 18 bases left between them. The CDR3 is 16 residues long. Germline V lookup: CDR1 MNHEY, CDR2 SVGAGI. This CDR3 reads CASSRDVTRSNEKLFF. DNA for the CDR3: TGTGCCAGCAGTCGGGACGTCACCCGCTCCAATGAAAAACTGTTTTTT.

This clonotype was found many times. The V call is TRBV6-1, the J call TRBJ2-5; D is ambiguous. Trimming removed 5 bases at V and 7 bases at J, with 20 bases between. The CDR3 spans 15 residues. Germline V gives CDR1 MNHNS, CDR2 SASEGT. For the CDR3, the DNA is TGTGCCAGCAGTAAAACCGACCTCTTGGTACGGACCCAGTACTTC. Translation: CASSKTDLLVRTQYF.

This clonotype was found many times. Here the CDR3 reads CSVGGDQQETQYF. CDR3 in DNA: TGCAGCGTTGGGGGGGACCAGCAAGAGACCCAGTACTTC. The chain couples TRBV29-1 to TRBJ2-5; D might be TRBD2 (6 bases). From germline, CDR1 is SQVTM and CDR2 ANQGSEA. This CDR3 is built from 13 residues. Deletions cut 4 bases from V and 2 bases from J, with 11 bases between.

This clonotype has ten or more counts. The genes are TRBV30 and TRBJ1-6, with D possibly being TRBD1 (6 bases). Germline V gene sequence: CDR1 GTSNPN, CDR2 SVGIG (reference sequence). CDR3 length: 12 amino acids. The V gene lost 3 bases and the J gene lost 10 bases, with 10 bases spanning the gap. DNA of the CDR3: TGTGCCTGGAGCCCAGGGGAATCACCCCTCCACTTT. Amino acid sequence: CAWSPGESPLHF. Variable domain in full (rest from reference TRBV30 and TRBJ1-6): SQTIHQWPATLVQPVGSPLSLECTVEGTSNPNLYWYRQAAGRGLQLLFYSVGIGQISSEVPQNLSASRPQDRQFILSSKKLLLSDSGFYLCAWSPGESPLHFGNGTRLTVT.

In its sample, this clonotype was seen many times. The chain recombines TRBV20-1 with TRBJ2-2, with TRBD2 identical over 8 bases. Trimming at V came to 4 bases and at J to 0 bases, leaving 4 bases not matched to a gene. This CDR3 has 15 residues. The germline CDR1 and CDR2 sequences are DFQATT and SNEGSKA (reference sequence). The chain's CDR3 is CSATPGGPNTGELFF. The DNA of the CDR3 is TGCAGTGCTACACCGGGGGGGCCGAACACCGGGGAGCTGTTTTTT.

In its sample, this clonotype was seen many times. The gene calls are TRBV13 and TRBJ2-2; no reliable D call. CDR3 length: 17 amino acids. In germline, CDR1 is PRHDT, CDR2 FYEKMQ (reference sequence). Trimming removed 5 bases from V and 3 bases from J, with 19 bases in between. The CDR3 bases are TGTGCCAGCAGCCTCGGACCAGGTGATTTGTACACCGGGGAGCTGTTTTTT. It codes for CASSLGPGDLYTGELFF.

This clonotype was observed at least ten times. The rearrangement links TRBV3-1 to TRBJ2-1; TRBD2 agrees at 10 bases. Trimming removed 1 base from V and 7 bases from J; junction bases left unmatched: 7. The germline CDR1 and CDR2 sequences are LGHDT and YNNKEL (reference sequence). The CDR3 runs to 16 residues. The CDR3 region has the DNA TGTGCCAGCAGCCAAGTCGCCAGCGGGGGGGGAAATGAGCAGTTCTTC. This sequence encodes CASSQVASGGGNEQFF.

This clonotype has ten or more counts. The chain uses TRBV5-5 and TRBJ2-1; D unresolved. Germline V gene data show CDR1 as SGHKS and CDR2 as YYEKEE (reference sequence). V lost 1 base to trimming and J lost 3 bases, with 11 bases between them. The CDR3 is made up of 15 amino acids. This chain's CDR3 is CASSLLGGLYNEQFF. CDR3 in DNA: TGTGCCAGCAGCTTGTTGGGTGGCCTCTACAATGAGCAGTTCTTC.

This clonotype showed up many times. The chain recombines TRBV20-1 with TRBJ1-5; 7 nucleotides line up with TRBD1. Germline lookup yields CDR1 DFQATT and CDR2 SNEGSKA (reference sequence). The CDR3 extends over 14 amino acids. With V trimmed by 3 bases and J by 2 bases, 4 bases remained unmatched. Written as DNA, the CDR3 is TGCAGTGCTAGCCAGGGGGGTGGCAATCAGCCCCAGCATTTT. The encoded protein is CSASQGGGNQPQHF.

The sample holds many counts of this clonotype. CDR3 in amino acids: CATSWEGGEQFF. The CDR3 DNA follows: TGTGCCACCAGCTGGGAAGGGGGTGAGCAGTTCTTC. The chain recombines TRBV24-1 with TRBJ2-1, with D possibly matching TRBD1 (6 bases). The germline CDR1 and CDR2 sequences are KGHDR and SFDVKD. Trimming removed 7 bases from V and 9 bases from J, with 12 bases in between. CDR3 length: 12 amino acids.

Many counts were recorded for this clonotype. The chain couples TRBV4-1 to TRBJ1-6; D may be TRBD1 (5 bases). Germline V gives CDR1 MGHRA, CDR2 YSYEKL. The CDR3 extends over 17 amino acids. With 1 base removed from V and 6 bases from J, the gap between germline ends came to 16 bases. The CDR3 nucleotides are TGCGCCAGCAGCCAAGTATTGAGAGGGGCTCGTAATTCACCCCTCCACTTT. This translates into CASSQVLRGARNSPLHF.

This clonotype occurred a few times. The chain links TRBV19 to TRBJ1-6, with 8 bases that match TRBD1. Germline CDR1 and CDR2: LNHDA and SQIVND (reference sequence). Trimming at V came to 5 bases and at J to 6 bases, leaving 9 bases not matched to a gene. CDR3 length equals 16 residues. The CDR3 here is CASSAGTGSTNSPLHF. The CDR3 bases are TGTGCCAGTAGTGCCGGGACAGGCTCAACTAATTCACCCCTCCACTTT.

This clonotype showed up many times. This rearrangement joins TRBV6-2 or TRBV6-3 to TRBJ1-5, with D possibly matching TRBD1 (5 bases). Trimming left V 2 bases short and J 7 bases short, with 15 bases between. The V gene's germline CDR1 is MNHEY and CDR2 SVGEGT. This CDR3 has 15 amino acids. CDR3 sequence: CASSYPGTAWQPQHF. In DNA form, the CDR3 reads TGTGCCAGCAGTTACCCTGGGACGGCTTGGCAGCCCCAGCATTTT.

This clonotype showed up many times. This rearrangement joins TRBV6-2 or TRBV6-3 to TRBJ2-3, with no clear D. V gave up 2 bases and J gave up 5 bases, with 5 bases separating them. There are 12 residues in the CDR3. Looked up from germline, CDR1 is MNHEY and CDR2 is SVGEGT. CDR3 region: CASSYRRDTQYF. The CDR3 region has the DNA TGTGCCAGCAGTTACCGGAGAGATACGCAGTATTTT.

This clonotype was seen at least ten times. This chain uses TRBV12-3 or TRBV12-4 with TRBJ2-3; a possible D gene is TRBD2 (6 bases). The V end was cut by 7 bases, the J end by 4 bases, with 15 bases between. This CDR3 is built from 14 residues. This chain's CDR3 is CASTPGLPPDTQYF. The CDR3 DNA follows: TGTGCCAGCACCCCGGGACTTCCCCCAGATACGCAGTATTTT.

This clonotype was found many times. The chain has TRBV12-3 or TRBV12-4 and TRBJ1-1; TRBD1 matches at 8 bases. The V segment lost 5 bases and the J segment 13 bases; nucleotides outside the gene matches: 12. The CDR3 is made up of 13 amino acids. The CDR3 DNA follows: TGTGCCAGCAGTCTATCCGCGACAGGGGTGGATTTCTTT. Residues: CASSLSATGVDFF.

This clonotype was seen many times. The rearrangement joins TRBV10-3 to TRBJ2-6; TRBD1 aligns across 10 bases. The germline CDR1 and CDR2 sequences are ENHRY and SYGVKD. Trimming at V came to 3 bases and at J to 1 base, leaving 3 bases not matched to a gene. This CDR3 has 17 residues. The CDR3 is CAISDRDRGSGANVLTF. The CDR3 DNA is TGTGCCATCAGTGACCGGGACAGGGGTTCTGGGGCCAACGTCCTGACTTTC.